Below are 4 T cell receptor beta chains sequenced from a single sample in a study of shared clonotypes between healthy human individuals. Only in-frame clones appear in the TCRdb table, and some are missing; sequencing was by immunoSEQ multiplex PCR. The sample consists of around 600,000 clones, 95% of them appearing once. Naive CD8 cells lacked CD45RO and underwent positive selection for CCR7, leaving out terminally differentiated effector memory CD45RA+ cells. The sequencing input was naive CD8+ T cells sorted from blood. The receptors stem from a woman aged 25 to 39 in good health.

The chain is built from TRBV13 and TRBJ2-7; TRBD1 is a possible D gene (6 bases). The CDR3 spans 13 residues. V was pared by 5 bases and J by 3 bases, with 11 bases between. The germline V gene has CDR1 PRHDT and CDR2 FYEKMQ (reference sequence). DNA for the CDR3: TGTGCCAGCAGCATAAGGGACAACTACGAGCAGTACTTC. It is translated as CASSIRDNYEQYF.

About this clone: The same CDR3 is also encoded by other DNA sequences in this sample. CDR3 sequence: CASSLAGLSYGYTF. The CDR3 DNA sequence: TGTGCCAGCAGCTTGGCTGGGCTCAGCTATGGCTACACCTTC. This sequence joins TRBV5-4 and TRBJ1-2; no clear D. Looked up from germline, CDR1 is SGHNT and CDR2 is YYREEE (reference sequence). The CDR3 covers 14 residues. Trimming removed 0 bases from V and 4 bases from J, with 10 bases in between.

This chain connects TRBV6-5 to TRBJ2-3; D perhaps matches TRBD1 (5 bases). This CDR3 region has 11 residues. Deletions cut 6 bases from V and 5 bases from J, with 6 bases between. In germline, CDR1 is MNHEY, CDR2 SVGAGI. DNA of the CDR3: TGTGCCAGCAGCCAGGGAGATACGCAGTATTTT. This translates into CASSQGDTQYF.

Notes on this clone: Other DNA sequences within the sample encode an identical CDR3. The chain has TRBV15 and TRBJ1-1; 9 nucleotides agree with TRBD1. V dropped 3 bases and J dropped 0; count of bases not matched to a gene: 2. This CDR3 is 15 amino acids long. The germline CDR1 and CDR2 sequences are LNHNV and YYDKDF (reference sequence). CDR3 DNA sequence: TGTGCCACCAGCAGGGACAGGGGATTGAACACTGAAGCTTTCTTT. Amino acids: CATSRDRGLNTEAFF. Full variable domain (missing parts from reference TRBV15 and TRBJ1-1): DAMVIQNPRYQVTQFGKPVTLSCSQTLNHNVMYWYQQKSSQAPKLLFHYYDKDFNNEADTPDNFQSRRPNTSFCFLDIRSPGLGDTAMYLCATSRDRGLNTEAFFGQGTRLTVV.